The clone carrying this TCR beta chain was recorded a few times. Assay used: immunoSEQ multiplex PCR; TCRdb lists only in-frame clones, some missing. Of roughly 150,000 clones listed, roughly 93% are singletons. These data come from a study of control samples from healthy donors and cancer patients. The CDR3 contains 14 residues. The V and J ends lost 4 bases and 8 bases, in that order; junction bases with no gene match: 6. Germline loops: CDR1 MNHNY, CDR2 SVGAGI (reference sequence). The sample consisted of blood. The sequence derives from a man aged 50 or older in good health. This rearrangement joins TRBV6-6 to TRBJ1-2; the match to TRBD1 covers 11 bases. CDR3 amino acids: CASSLGQGARGYTF. CDR3 sequence (DNA): TGTGCCAGCAGTTTAGGACAGGGGGCAAGAGGCTACACCTTC.